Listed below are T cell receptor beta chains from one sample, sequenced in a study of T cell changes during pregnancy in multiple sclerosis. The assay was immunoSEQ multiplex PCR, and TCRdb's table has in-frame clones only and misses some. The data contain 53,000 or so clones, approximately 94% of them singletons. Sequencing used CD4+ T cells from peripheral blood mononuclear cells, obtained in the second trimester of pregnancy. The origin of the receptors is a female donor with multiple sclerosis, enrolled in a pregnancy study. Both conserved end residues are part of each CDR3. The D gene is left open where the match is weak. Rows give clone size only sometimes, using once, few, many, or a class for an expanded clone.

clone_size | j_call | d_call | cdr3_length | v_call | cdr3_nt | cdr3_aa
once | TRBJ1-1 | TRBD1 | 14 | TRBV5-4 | TGTGCCAGCAGCCTCGACAGGGGAAACACTGAAGCTTTCTTT | CASSLDRGNTEAFF
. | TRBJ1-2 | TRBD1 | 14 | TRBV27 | TGTGCCAGCAGGAACGCGGGACAGGGGGGTGGCTACACCTTC | CASRNAGQGGGYTF
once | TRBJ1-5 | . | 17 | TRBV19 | TGTGCCAGTAGTATTATTCAAGGGGCCAAAGGCAATCAGCCCCAGCATTTT | CASSIIQGAKGNQPQHF
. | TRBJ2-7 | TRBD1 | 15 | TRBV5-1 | TGCGCCAGCAGCACGACCGGGACAGGGGTCCACGAGCAGTACTTC | CASSTTGTGVHEQYF
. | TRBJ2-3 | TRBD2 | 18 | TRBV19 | TGTGCCAGTAGTATCCGGGCTTCTAGCGGGGGCACCACAGATACGCAGTATTTT | CASSIRASSGGTTDTQYF
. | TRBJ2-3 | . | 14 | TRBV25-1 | TGTGCCAGCAAGGGGGGGGCCAGGACAGATACGCAGTATTTT | CASKGGARTDTQYF
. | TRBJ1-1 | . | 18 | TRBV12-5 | TGTGCTAGTGGTTTGTACCCACCTAACCCCAGGGTCTACACTGAAGCTTTCTTT | CASGLYPPNPRVYTEAFF
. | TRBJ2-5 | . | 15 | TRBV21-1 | TGTGCCAGCCGGGTCGGGGCAGGGGTACAAGAGACCCAGTACTTC | CASRVGAGVQETQYF
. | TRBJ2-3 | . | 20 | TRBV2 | TGTGCCAGCAGTGAAGCGCTTCCTTCCGCTAGGCTAGGAGTCACAGATACGCAGTATTTT | CASSEALPSARLGVTDTQYF
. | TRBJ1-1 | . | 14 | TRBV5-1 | TGCGCCAGCAGCTTGGGGGTGCGCGGCACTGAAGCTTTCTTT | CASSLGVRGTEAFF
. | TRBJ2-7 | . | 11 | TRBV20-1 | TGCAGTGCTAGCAGGGGGGAAGAGCAGTACTTC | CSASRGEEQYF
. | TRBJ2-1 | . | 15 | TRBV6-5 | TGTGCCGCTGGGCTTGGACAGAACTCCTACAATGAGCAGTTCTTC | CAAGLGQNSYNEQFF
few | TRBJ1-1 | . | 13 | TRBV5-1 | TGCGCCAGCAGCTTGGACATTCGCACTGAAGCTTTCTTT | CASSLDIRTEAFF
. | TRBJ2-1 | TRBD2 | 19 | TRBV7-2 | TGTGCCAGCAGCTTAGGAGGGGGAGCTAGCGGGGGCCTGTACAATGAGCAGTTCTTC | CASSLGGGASGGLYNEQFF
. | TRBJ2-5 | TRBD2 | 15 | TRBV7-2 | TGTGCCAGCAGCTTATTCACTAGCGCACAAGAGACCCAGTACTTC | CASSLFTSAQETQYF
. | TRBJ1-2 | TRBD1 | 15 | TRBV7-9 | TGTGCCAGCAGCCCCCGGACAGGGAATGCCTATGGCTACACCTTC | CASSPRTGNAYGYTF
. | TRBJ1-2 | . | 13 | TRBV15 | TGTGCCACCAGGGGGGGGTCCTACTATGGCTACACCTTC | CATRGGSYYGYTF
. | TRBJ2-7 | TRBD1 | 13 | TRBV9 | TGTGCCAGCAGCGTTCAAGGGGGCGACGAGCAGTACTTC | CASSVQGGDEQYF
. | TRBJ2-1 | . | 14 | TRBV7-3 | TGTGCCAGCAGCGAGGTCGGCAGGGTGGGTGAGCAGTTCTTC | CASSEVGRVGEQFF
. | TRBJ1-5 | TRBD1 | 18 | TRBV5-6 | TGTGCCAGCAGCCCCATAGACAGGGGTAATGGGAGCAATCAGCCCCAGCATTTT | CASSPIDRGNGSNQPQHF
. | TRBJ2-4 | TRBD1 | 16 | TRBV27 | TGTGCCAGCAGTCCCGGACAGGGCACAGCCAAAAACATTCAGTACTTC | CASSPGQGTAKNIQYF
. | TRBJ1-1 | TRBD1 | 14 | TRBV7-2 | TGTGCCAGCAGCTCCAACAGGGGTGTGACTGAAGCTTTCTTT | CASSSNRGVTEAFF
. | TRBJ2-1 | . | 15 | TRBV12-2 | TGTGCAAGTCGCTTCCGGGGGGGGATCTACAATGAGCAGTTCTTC | CASRFRGGIYNEQFF
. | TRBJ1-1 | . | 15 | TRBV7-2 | TGTGCCAGCAGCTTATGGAGGAGCCTGAACACTGAAGCTTTCTTT | CASSLWRSLNTEAFF
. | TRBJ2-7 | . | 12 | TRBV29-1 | TGCAGCGCCAGTCTGGGGGCTGACGAGCAGTACTTC | CSASLGADEQYF
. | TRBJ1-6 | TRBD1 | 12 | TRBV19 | TGTGCCACCGGACAGGGGGGTACACCCCTCCACTTT | CATGQGGTPLHF
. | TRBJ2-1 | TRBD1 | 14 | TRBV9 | TGTGCCAGCAGCACGAGAGGGACAGGGAATGAGCAGTTCTTC | CASSTRGTGNEQFF
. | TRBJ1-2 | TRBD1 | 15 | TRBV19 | TGTGCCAGTAGTCCGGGGACAGGGGCTAACTATGGCTACACCTTC | CASSPGTGANYGYTF
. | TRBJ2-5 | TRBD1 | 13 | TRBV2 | TGTGCCACCACGGGACAGGGGGAAGAGACCCAGTACTTC | CATTGQGEETQYF
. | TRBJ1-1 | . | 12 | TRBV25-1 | TGTGCCAGCAGTGAAATAAACACTGAAGCTTTCTTT | CASSEINTEAFF
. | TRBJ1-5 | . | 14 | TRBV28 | TGTGCCAGCAGTTCTAGCGGTAGCAATCAGCCCCAGCATTTT | CASSSSGSNQPQHF
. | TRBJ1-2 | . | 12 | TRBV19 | TGTGCCAGTAGCGGACACGGCTATGGCTACACCTTC | CASSGHGYGYTF
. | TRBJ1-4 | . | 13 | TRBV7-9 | TGTGCCAGCAGGCAGGGTTTTGGTGAAAAACTGTTTTTT | CASRQGFGEKLFF